Listed below are T cell receptor beta chains from one sample, sequenced in a study of OX40 agonist ivuxolimab in advanced cancers. The repertoire was sequenced with immunoSEQ multiplex PCR; TCRdb's copy has only in-frame clones and lacks some. The table records approximately 80,000 clones, about 90% of them present only once. The sequencing here drew on CD4+ or CD8+ T cells sorted from blood, taken in a trial of the OX40 agonist ivuxolimab. The receptors were gathered from an adult with an advanced solid tumor such as melanoma, head and neck, liver or kidney cancer. CDR3s include the opening cysteine and the closing phenylalanine or tryptophan. D genes are given only for firm matches. Size values are once, few and many counts, or a class for expanded clones, and some rows have none.

>TRBD2|TRBV15|TRBJ2-4|NA
CATSGLGQAKNIQYF
TGTGCCACCAGTGGACTAGGACAAGCCAAAAACATTCAGTACTTC
>TRBD1|TRBV9|TRBJ1-2|NA
CASSVGTGEDYGYTF
TGTGCCAGCAGCGTAGGGACAGGGGAGGACTATGGCTACACCTTC
>NA|TRBV27|TRBJ2-3|NA
CASSVRTGADTQYF
TGTGCCAGCAGCGTCCGGACGGGGGCAGATACGCAGTATTTT
>NA|TRBV7-2|TRBJ1-1|NA
CASSPRKLNTEAFF
TGTGCCAGCAGCCCGCGGAAGCTGAACACTGAAGCTTTCTTT
>NA|TRBV27|TRBJ2-2|NA
CASSFALKTANTGELFF
TGTGCCAGCAGTTTTGCCCTGAAGACCGCGAACACCGGGGAGCTGTTTTTT
>NA|TRBV19|TRBJ1-2|NA
CASSPADFLRGYTF
TGTGCCAGTAGTCCTGCGGACTTTCTTCGGGGCTACACCTTC
>NA|TRBV12-5|TRBJ1-3|once
CASDGLIRGTGNTIYF
TGTGCTAGTGATGGACTGATCCGAGGCACTGGAAACACCATATATTTT
>NA|TRBV7-8|TRBJ2-3|NA
CASSLQQTDTQYF
TGTGCCAGCAGCTTACAACAGACAGATACGCAGTATTTT
>NA|TRBV5-6|TRBJ1-4|NA
CASSSQTNEKLFF
TGTGCCAGCAGCTCTCAAACTAATGAAAAACTGTTTTTT
>TRBD1|TRBV6-1|TRBJ1-3|NA
CASSGQGAVENTIYF
TGTGCCAGCAGTGGACAGGGGGCGGTTGAAAACACCATATATTTT
>TRBD2|TRBV7-2|TRBJ2-3|NA
CASSSRDYVDTQYF
TGTGCCAGCAGCTCCAGGGACTATGTAGATACGCAGTATTTT
>TRBD1|TRBV27|TRBJ1-4|NA
CASSSGRDRPNEKLFF
TGTGCCAGCAGTAGTGGTCGGGACAGGCCAAATGAAAAACTGTTTTTT
>NA|TRBV7-5|TRBJ2-1|NA
CARSLGINHSSSYNEQFF
TGTGCCAGAAGCTTAGGTATTAATCATTCGAGCTCCTACAATGAGCAGTTCTTC
>TRBD2|TRBV5-1|TRBJ2-1|NA
CASSLARLAGGSYTYNEQFF
TGCGCCAGCAGCTTGGCCCGGCTAGCGGGGGGCTCCTATACCTACAATGAGCAGTTCTTC
>NA|TRBV30|TRBJ2-7|NA
CAWSVNVYEQYF
TGTGCCTGGAGTGTAAACGTATACGAGCAGTACTTC
>NA|TRBV6-5|TRBJ2-5|once
CATSGEETQYF
TGTGCCACAAGCGGCGAGGAGACCCAGTACTTC
>TRBD1|TRBV19|TRBJ1-2|once
CASSPRTGTGSYGYTF
TGTGCCAGTAGTCCTAGAACCGGGACAGGGTCATATGGCTACACCTTC
>NA|TRBV19|TRBJ2-2|NA
CASKAGRNTGELFF
TGTGCCAGTAAGGCAGGGAGGAACACCGGGGAGCTGTTTTTT
>TRBD1|TRBV19|TRBJ1-3|NA
CASSSWTGGYGNTIYF
TGTGCCAGTAGTTCCTGGACAGGGGGCTATGGAAACACCATATATTTT
>TRBD1|TRBV5-6|TRBJ1-4|NA
CASSLGQGNEKLFF
TGTGCCAGCAGCTTGGGACAGGGAAATGAAAAACTGTTTTTT
>NA|TRBV5-6|TRBJ2-3|NA
CASSSPGGADTQYF
TGTGCCAGCAGCTCCCCCGGAGGGGCAGATACGCAGTATTTT
>NA|TRBV6-6|TRBJ1-5|NA
CASSRDPNQPQHF
TGTGCCAGCAGCCGGGACCCAAATCAGCCCCAGCATTTT
>TRBD1|TRBV2|TRBJ1-5|NA
CASRGTGAANQPQHF
TGTGCCAGCAGAGGGACAGGGGCCGCCAATCAGCCCCAGCATTTT
>TRBD1|TRBV18|TRBJ1-3|NA
CASSPGTGSIPFLSGNTIYF
TGTGCCAGCTCACCAGGGACAGGAAGCATTCCATTTCTCTCTGGAAACACCATATATTTT
>NA|TRBV5-4|TRBJ2-2|NA
CASSLWWANTGELFF
TGTGCCAGCAGCTTGTGGTGGGCGAACACCGGGGAGCTGTTTTTT
>NA|TRBV5-6|TRBJ1-5|NA
CASSTSTGWSNQPQHF
TGTGCCAGCAGCACGTCGACAGGTTGGAGCAATCAGCCCCAGCATTTT
>NA|TRBV5-5|TRBJ1-3|few
CASSSESYSGNTIYF
TGTGCCAGCAGCTCCGAATCTTACTCTGGAAACACCATATATTTT
>TRBD1|TRBV5-1|TRBJ1-2|NA
CASSSTQGAKAGYTF
TGCGCCAGCAGCTCAACACAGGGGGCGAAAGCTGGCTACACCTTC
>NA|TRBV29-1|TRBJ2-3|NA
CSAPEWGFTDTQYF
TGCAGCGCCCCGGAGTGGGGTTTCACAGATACGCAGTATTTT
>NA|TRBV5-4|TRBJ1-4|NA
CASSLGQGGGKLFF
TGTGCCAGCAGCTTGGGGCAGGGAGGCGGAAAACTGTTTTTT
>TRBD2|TRBV6-1|TRBJ2-5|NA
CASTHSGGEGETQYF
TGTGCCAGCACCCATAGCGGGGGAGAGGGGGAGACCCAGTACTTC
>TRBD1|TRBV2|TRBJ1-2|NA
CASSVRTGEGGYTF
TGTGCCAGCAGTGTAAGGACAGGGGAGGGTGGCTACACCTTC
>NA|TRBV23-1|TRBJ2-7|NA
CASCGQRNTYEQYF
TGCGCCAGCTGCGGCCAGCGAAACACCTACGAGCAGTACTTC
>NA|TRBV4-1|TRBJ2-2|NA
CASSHHSPYTGELFF
TGCGCCAGCAGCCACCACAGCCCTTACACCGGGGAGCTGTTTTTT
>TRBD2|TRBV5-4|TRBJ2-7|NA
CASSLGISGGTYEQYF
TGTGCCAGCAGCTTGGGTATTAGCGGGGGAACCTACGAGCAGTACTTC
>NA|TRBV7-3|TRBJ1-2|NA
CASSLDGVGYTF
TGTGCCAGCAGCTTAGATGGGGTTGGCTACACCTTC
>TRBD1|TRBV7-2|TRBJ2-1|NA
CASSTYGGGQDAEQFF
TGTGCCAGCAGCACATATGGTGGGGGACAGGACGCTGAGCAGTTCTTC
>NA|TRBV5-6|TRBJ1-1|NA
CASSLFAGWDTEAFF
TGTGCCAGCAGCTTGTTCGCGGGCTGGGACACTGAAGCTTTCTTT
>TRBD2|TRBV5-1|TRBJ2-5|NA
CASSLNPGGEETQYF
TGCGCCAGCAGCTTGAATCCGGGAGGGGAAGAGACCCAGTACTTC
>NA|TRBV11-2|TRBJ1-5|NA
CASSLAEGPQPQHF
TGTGCCAGCAGCTTAGCAGAAGGACCCCAGCCCCAGCATTTT
>NA|TRBV9|TRBJ1-1|NA
CASSLRPGNTEAFF
TGTGCCAGCAGCCTACGACCCGGGAACACTGAAGCTTTCTTT
>TRBD1|TRBV19|TRBJ1-5|NA
CASSGGQGLNQPQHF
TGTGCCAGTAGTGGGGGACAGGGGCTTAATCAGCCCCAGCATTTT
>NA|TRBV4-1|TRBJ2-2|NA
CASRGLWNTGELFF
TGCGCCAGCAGGGGTCTATGGAACACCGGGGAGCTGTTTTTT
>NA|TRBV18|TRBJ1-1|NA
CASSPKRYGTEAFF
TGTGCCAGCTCACCAAAGCGCTACGGCACTGAAGCTTTCTTT
>NA|TRBV5-8|TRBJ1-5|NA
CASSSGTDSRNQPQHF
TGTGCCAGCAGCTCGGGGACTGACAGCCGCAATCAGCCCCAGCATTTT
>NA|TRBV21-1|TRBJ1-1|NA
CASSKDRGRGYNTEAFF
TGTGCCAGCAGCAAGGACAGGGGAAGGGGGTATAACACTGAAGCTTTCTTT
>NA|TRBV6-6|TRBJ2-5|NA
CASSYQSRAETQYF
TGTGCCAGCAGTTACCAGTCCCGGGCGGAGACCCAGTACTTC
>NA|TRBV30|TRBJ1-4|NA
CAWSGYGEKLFF
TGTGCCTGGAGCGGATATGGTGAAAAACTGTTTTTT
>TRBD2|TRBV19|TRBJ2-3|NA
CASSRLAGSDTQYF
TGTGCCAGTAGCCGACTAGCGGGGTCGGATACGCAGTATTTT
>NA|TRBV6-6|TRBJ1-2|NA
CASSYSVYGYTF
TGTGCCAGCAGTTACTCAGTATATGGCTACACCTTC